This T cell receptor beta chain stems from a study of T cell responses to AZD1222 COVID-19 vaccine. Study results and limitations: Reports indicate that nearly half of spike-specific TCRs are directed at unmutated variant regions. Dominant at 160-218 and 743-854, vaccine-associated CD4 TCRs also spanned spike. The sample set comprised mostly white British donors with more females, and clonal diversity was possibly underestimated.

The CDR3 spans 12 residues. V lost 3 bases, J lost 11 bases, and 8 bases stayed unmatched. From germline, CDR1 is GTSNPN and CDR2 SVGIG (reference sequence). Measured with immunoSEQ multiplex PCR; TCRdb has only the in-frame clones, and not every one. Counted here are about 110,000 clones, approximately 84% occurring once; the ten biggest clones make up 9.4%. In regard to this clone: Its antigen is undetermined.

J is TRBJ1-2 and V is TRBV30, with TRBD1 identical over 8 bases. Specimen: peripheral blood, collected on day 0 of AZD1222 vaccination. The sequence came from an adult in good health. For the CDR3, the DNA is TGTGCCTGGAGGCTTCAGGGGGCCCAGTACACCTTC. Its translation: CAWRLQGAQYTF.